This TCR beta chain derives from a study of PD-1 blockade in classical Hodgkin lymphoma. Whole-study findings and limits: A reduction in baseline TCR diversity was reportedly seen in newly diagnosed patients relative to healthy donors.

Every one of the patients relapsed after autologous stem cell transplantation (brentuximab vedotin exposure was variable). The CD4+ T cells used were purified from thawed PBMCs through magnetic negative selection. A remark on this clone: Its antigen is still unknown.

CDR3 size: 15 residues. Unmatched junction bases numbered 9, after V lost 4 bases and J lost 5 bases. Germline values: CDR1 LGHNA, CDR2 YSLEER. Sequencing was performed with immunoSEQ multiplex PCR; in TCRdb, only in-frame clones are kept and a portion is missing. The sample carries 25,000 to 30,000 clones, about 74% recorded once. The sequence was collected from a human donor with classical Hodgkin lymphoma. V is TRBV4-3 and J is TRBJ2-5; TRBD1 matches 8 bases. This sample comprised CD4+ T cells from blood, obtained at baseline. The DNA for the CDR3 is TGCGCCAGCAGCCCCTCGACAGGGGTGGGCGAGACCCAGTACTTC. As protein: CASSPSTGVGETQYF.